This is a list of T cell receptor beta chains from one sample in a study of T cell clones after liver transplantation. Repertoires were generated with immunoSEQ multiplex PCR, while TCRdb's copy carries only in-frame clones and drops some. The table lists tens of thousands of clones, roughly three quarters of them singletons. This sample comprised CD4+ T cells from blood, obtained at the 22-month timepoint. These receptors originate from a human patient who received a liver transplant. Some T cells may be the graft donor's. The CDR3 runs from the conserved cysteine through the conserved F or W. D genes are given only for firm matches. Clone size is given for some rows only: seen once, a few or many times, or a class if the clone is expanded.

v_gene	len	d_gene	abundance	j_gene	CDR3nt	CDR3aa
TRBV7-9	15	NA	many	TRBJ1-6	TGTGCCAGCAGCCCTCTCCCTGGGGGACGCTCACCCCTCCACTTT	CASSPLPGGRSPLHF
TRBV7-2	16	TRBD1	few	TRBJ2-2	TGTGCCAGCAGCAGGCTTTGGACAGGGGTCACCGGGGAGCTGTTTTTT	CASSRLWTGVTGELFF
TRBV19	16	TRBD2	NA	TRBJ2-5	TGTGCCAGTAGTATCGGGGGACTAGCGGGACGGGAGACCCAGTACTTC	CASSIGGLAGRETQYF
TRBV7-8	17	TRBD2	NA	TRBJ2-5	TGTGCCAGCAGCGTAAGGGGAAGACTAGCGGGCGGGGAGACCCAGTACTTC	CASSVRGRLAGGETQYF
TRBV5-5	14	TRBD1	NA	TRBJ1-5	TGTGCCAGCAGCCCTAGGACAGGGTGGTTACCCCAGCATTTT	CASSPRTGWLPQHF
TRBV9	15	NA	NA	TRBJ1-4	TGTGCCAGCAGCCCCTCAGTGGGGGCAGGGGAAAAACTGTTTTTT	CASSPSVGAGEKLFF
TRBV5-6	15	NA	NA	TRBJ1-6	TGTGCCAGCAGCTCAGGACTCCCCGGGATATCACCCCTCCACTTT	CASSSGLPGISPLHF
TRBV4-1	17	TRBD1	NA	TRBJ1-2	TGCGCCAGCAGGAGACCCGGGACAGGGGACCTAAACTATGGCTACACCTTC	CASRRPGTGDLNYGYTF
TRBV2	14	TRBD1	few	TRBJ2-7	TGTGCCACCACTCCTAGGACAGGGTCGGACGAGCAGTACTTC	CATTPRTGSDEQYF
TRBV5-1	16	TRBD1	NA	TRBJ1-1	TGCGCCAGCAGCACCGGACAGGGGGCGCGGAACACTGAAGCTTTCTTT	CASSTGQGARNTEAFF
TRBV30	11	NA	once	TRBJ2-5	TGTGCCTGGAGTGTTTACGGGACCCAGTACTTC	CAWSVYGTQYF
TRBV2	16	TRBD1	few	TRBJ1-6	TGTGCCAGCAGCCTATTCGGGACAGGGGCGGATTCACCCCTCCACTTT	CASSLFGTGADSPLHF
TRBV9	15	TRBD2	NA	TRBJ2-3	TGTGCCAGCAGCGTAGCTAGCGGGACGTTCGATACGCAGTATTTT	CASSVASGTFDTQYF
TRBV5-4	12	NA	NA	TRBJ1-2	TGTGCCAGCAGCGCCGGAGAAACTGGCTACACCTTC	CASSAGETGYTF
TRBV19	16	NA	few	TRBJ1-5	TGTGCCAGTAGTATAGGAGAAACAGGGATCAATCAGCCCCAGCATTTT	CASSIGETGINQPQHF
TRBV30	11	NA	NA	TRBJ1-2	TGTGCCTGGAGTGGGGCCGGTGGCCACACCTTC	CAWSGAGGHTF
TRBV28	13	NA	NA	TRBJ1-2	TGTGCCAGCATGGGCAATACAGGGTCTCTCTACACCTTC	CASMGNTGSLYTF
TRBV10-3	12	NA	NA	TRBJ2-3	TGTGCCATCAGAGGGGAGACAGATACGCAGTATTTT	CAIRGETDTQYF
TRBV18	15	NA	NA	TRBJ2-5	TGTGCCAGCTCAAGTCCCAGAACAGGGTTAAAGACCCAGTACTTC	CASSSPRTGLKTQYF
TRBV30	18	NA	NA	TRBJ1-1	TGTGCCTGGAGGGATTACGGAGGACCGTCCCGACGGGACACTGAAGCTTTCTTT	CAWRDYGGPSRRDTEAFF
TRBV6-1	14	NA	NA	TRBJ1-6	TGTGCCAGCAGTGAAGTTTTAGCAAATTCACCCCTCCACTTT	CASSEVLANSPLHF
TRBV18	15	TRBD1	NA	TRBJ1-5	TGTGCCAGCTCACCAGGGACAGGGGTAGGACAGCCCCAGCATTTT	CASSPGTGVGQPQHF
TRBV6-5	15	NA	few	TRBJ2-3	TGTGCCAGCAGAGGAGACAGACAGGACACAGATACGCAGTATTTT	CASRGDRQDTDTQYF
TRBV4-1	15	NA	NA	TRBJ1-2	TGCGCCAGCAGCCAAGAGTTGAGGGGGGTGAGTGGCTACACCTTC	CASSQELRGVSGYTF
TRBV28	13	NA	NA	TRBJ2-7	TGTGCCAGCATCTCGGCAGGGATGGGCGAGCAGTACTTC	CASISAGMGEQYF
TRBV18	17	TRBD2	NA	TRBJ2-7	TGTGCCAGCTCCCAGGGCACTAGCGGGGGGACTCTCTACGAGCAGTACTTC	CASSQGTSGGTLYEQYF
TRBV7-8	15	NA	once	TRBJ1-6	TGTGCCAGCAGCTTAGCGTCGACAAGAGAGGCACCCCTCCACTTT	CASSLASTREAPLHF
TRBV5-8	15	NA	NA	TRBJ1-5	TGTGCCAGCAGCTTGTTAGGGAATAGCAATCAGCCCCAGCATTTT	CASSLLGNSNQPQHF
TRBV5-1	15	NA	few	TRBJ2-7	TGCGCCAGCAGCGTACAGGGTGCCCTCTCCTACGAGCAGTACTTC	CASSVQGALSYEQYF
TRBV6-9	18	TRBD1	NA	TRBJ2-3	TGTGCCAGCAGTTTCTGGACAGGGGGGCCCTACAACACAGATACGCAGTATTTT	CASSFWTGGPYNTDTQYF
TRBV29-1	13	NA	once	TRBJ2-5	TGCAGCGTTTCTGGGCAGTACCAAGAGACCCAGTACTTC	CSVSGQYQETQYF
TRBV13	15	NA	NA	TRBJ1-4	TGTGCCAGCAGCTTATTTCGGGGGACGGATGAAAAACTGTTTTTT	CASSLFRGTDEKLFF
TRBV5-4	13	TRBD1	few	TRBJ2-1	TGTGCCAGCAGCGCGACAGGGGGTAATGAGCAGTTCTTC	CASSATGGNEQFF
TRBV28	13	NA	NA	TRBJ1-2	TGTGCCAGCGAGAGACAGTATAACTATGGCTACACCTTC	CASERQYNYGYTF
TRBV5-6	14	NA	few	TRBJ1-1	TGTGCCAGCAGCCCAGACGCGGAAGGCTCTGAAGCTTTCTTT	CASSPDAEGSEAFF
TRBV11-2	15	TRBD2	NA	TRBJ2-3	TGTGCCAGCAGCGGACTAGCGGGGCTCGCAGATACGCAGTATTTT	CASSGLAGLADTQYF
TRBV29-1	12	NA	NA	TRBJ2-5	TGCAGCGTGTCGGCAGGGGAAGAGACCCAGTACTTC	CSVSAGEETQYF
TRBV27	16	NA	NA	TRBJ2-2	TGTGCCAGCAGTTTGAAGTGGACAGCTTACACCGGGGAGCTGTTTTTT	CASSLKWTAYTGELFF
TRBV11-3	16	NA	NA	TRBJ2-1	TGTGCCAGCAGCCCCTGGGGGGGGGCCAAATACAATGAGCAGTTCTTC	CASSPWGGAKYNEQFF
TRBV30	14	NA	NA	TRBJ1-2	TGTGCCTGGAGTCGGACGGATACTAACTATGGCTACACCTTC	CAWSRTDTNYGYTF
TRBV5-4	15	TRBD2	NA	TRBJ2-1	TGTGCCAGCAGCTTGGACTGGACTAGCGCCCAGGAGCAGTTCTTC	CASSLDWTSAQEQFF
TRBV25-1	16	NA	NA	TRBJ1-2	TGTGCCAGCAGTGAAGAGACAGGCCTCTTTAACTATGGCTACACCTTC	CASSEETGLFNYGYTF
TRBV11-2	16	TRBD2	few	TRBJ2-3	TGTGCCAGCAGAATCTCTAGCGGGGCCCCCCCAGATACGCAGTATTTT	CASRISSGAPPDTQYF
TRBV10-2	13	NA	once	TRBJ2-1	TGCGCCAGCAGTGAGCTGGGGGGTGGGGAGCAGTTCTTC	CASSELGGGEQFF
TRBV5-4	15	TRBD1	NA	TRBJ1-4	TGTGCCACCGGGACAGGGGCCTCCCGTAATGAAAAACTGTTTTTT	CATGTGASRNEKLFF
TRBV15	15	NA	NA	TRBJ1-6	TGTGCCACCAGCAGAGGCTCAGGGCCCTTGAAAGCCCTCCACTTT	CATSRGSGPLKALHF
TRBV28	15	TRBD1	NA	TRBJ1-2	TGTGCCAGCTATAATTTCGACAGGGACTACTATGGCTACACCTTC	CASYNFDRDYYGYTF
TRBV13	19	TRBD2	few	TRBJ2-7	TGTGCCAGCAGCCGAGTCCCGGGACTAGCGGGGGACCCTCTGAACGAGCAGTACTTC	CASSRVPGLAGDPLNEQYF
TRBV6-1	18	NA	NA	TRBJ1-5	TGTGCCAGCAGTGAAGCGAACACAAGAGGTCTCGATAATCAGCCCCAGCATTTT	CASSEANTRGLDNQPQHF
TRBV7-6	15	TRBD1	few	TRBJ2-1	TGTGCCAGCAGCGCCACAGGGGTAGTGGGAAATGAGCAGTTCTTC	CASSATGVVGNEQFF
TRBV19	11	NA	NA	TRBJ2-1	TGTGCCAGTAGTTCCAACAATGAGCAGTTCTTC	CASSSNNEQFF
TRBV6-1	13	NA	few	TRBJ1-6	TGTGCCAGCAGTGAAGCGGGAGGATCACCCCTCCACTTT	CASSEAGGSPLHF
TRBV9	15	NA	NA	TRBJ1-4	TGTGCCAGCAGCGCCGGGACGCAAAAAAATGAAAAACTGTTTTTT	CASSAGTQKNEKLFF
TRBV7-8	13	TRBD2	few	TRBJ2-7	TGTGCCAGCAGCTTTTCAGAGCGGGGCGAGCAGTACTTC	CASSFSERGEQYF
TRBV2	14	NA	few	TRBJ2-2	TGTGCCAGCAGTGGGGGACAGAACACCGGGGAGCTGTTTTTT	CASSGGQNTGELFF
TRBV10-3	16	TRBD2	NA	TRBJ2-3	TGTGCCATCAGTGAGTCACCTAGCGGGGGCACAGATACGCAGTATTTT	CAISESPSGGTDTQYF